The T cell receptor beta chain under discussion was sequenced for a study of blood T cell repertoires in COVID-19. Trimming pared 4 bases from V and 4 bases from J, leaving 19 bases between. The CDR3 is made up of 16 amino acids. Per the germline V gene, CDR1 is SGHTA and CDR2 is FQGNSA. Donors were grouped by their self-reported clinical history. No more than 2 weeks before study entry, exposed participants had met a case of COVID-19. Data came from immunoSEQ multiplex PCR; TCRdb stores just in-frame clones and leaves some out. The sample carries hundreds of thousands of clones, nearly 90% recorded once.

The chain is built from TRBV7-2 and TRBJ1-1, with a weak D call TRBD1 (5 bases). The source material was PBMCs or T cells enriched from blood (not recorded which). This TCR came from a man aged 30-40 years who had been exposed to COVID-19. The CDR3 sequence: CASSSQLQGWVTEAFF. CDR3 nucleotides: TGTGCCAGCAGCTCACAACTCCAGGGTTGGGTCACTGAAGCTTTCTTT. Full variable domain (rest looked up from reference TRBV7-2 and TRBJ1-1): GAGVSQSPSNKVTEKGKDVELRCDPISGHTALYWYRQSLGQGLEFLIYFQGNSAPDKSGLPSDRFSAERTGGSVSTLTIQRTQQEDSAVYLCASSSQLQGWVTEAFFGQGTRLTVV.